This record concerns one T cell receptor beta chain sequence. Its cognate antigen is unknown. This specimen belongs to a study of cytomegalovirus exposure and HLA in healthy donors. Study results and limitations: Several of the most significant clusters appeared, in a later analysis, to be linked to common viral pathogens.

PCR used 60 Vbeta primers and 13 Jbeta primers. Method: immunoSEQ multiplex PCR; TCRdb's copy keeps in-frame clones and lacks some. The repertoire consists of 250,000 to 350,000 clones, with around 80% occurring once and the leading ten covering over 0.3%. Among the donors, all were healthy bone marrow donors. Germline V CDR1 and CDR2: MDHEN, SYDVKM. V was pared by 8 bases and J by 3 bases, with 10 bases between. This CDR3 has 12 residues. The chain uses TRBV28 and TRBJ1-2, with D hard to call. Sequenced: PBMCs. The source of this sequence is a girl aged 2 to 10 in good health and CMV-seronegative. The DNA of the CDR3 is TGTGCCAGCTCCGTCGGAGACTATGGCTACACCTTC. Encoded protein: CASSVGDYGYTF.